This T cell receptor beta chain came from a study of beta chain features in type 1 diabetes. This CDR3 spans 19 amino acids. With 1 base clipped from V and 2 bases from J, the junction kept 13 bases outside the gene matches. Germline V lookup: CDR1 MNHEY, CDR2 SMNVEV (reference sequence). Every bit of the isolated RNA underwent reverse transcription, so sequencing read expressed TCRB transcripts. Produced via immunoSEQ multiplex PCR; TCRdb's table is partial and in-frame only. The sample includes a few hundred thousand clones, 10% to 15% seen only once; the top ten take about 0.018%. This TCR derives from a man aged 18 to 30 in good health. Source material: naive CD4+ T cells from blood. The rearrangement links TRBV27 to TRBJ2-3, with 9 bases identical to TRBD2. For the CDR3, the DNA is TGTGCCAGCAGTTTATTTAAGGGCGAAGCGGGAGGCCACACAGATACGCAGTATTTT. The encoded protein is CASSLFKGEAGGHTDTQYF.